The next 3 T cell receptor beta chains were all read from a single sample in a study of shared clonotypes between healthy human individuals. The protocol was immunoSEQ multiplex PCR, while the TCRdb copy is restricted to in-frame clones and leaves out a portion. This table has 2 million to 2.5 million clones, about 95% appearing once. CD8 cells regarded as naive lacked CD45RO, were positively chosen for CCR7, and omitted terminally differentiated effector memory CD45RA+ cells. The sequenced material came from naive CD8+ T cells sorted from blood. The source is a man aged 18-30 years in good health.

V usage is TRBV9 and J usage is TRBJ2-5, with TRBD2 matching 9 bases. V lost 4 bases, J lost 4 bases, and 5 bases stayed unmatched. CDR1 and CDR2 (germline): SGDLS, YYNGEE. The length of the CDR3 is 14 residues. CDR3 bases: TGTGCCAGCAGCCCTCGGACTAGCGTAGAGACCCAGTACTTC. Residues: CASSPRTSVETQYF. Complete variable domain (other parts from reference TRBV9 and TRBJ2-5): DSGVTQTPKHLITATGQRVTLRCSPRSGDLSVYWYQQSLDQGLQFLIQYYNGEERAKGNILERFSAQQFPDLHSELNLSSLELGDSALYFCASSPRTSVETQYFGPGTRLLVL.

The rearrangement joins TRBV9 to TRBJ1-1; no firm D call. This CDR3 is 14 amino acids long. Germline CDR1 reads SGDLS; CDR2 reads YYNGEE. Between the trimmed V and J ends, which lost 2 bases and 0 bases, there was a span of 8 bases. The CDR3 protein is CASSVQDMNTEAFF. CDR3 bases: TGTGCCAGCAGCGTCCAAGATATGAACACTGAAGCTTTCTTT. Together with reference TRBV9 and TRBJ1-1, the CDR3 gives the full variable domain: DSGVTQTPKHLITATGQRVTLRCSPRSGDLSVYWYQQSLDQGLQFLIQYYNGEERAKGNILERFSAQQFPDLHSELNLSSLELGDSALYFCASSVQDMNTEAFFGQGTRLTVV.

The chain combines TRBV5-6 with TRBJ2-1; the match to TRBD1 covers 9 bases. The CDR3 extends over 15 amino acids. In germline, CDR1 is SGHDT, CDR2 YYEEEE. Trimming removed 4 bases from V and 0 bases from J; junction bases left unmatched: 2. CDR3 nucleotide sequence: TGTGCCAGCAGCGTGACAGGGGGCTCCTACAATGAGCAGTTCTTC. It yields the protein CASSVTGGSYNEQFF.